The T cell receptor (beta chain) under discussion was sequenced for a study of T cells after yellow fever vaccination. Study outcomes and limitations: Subsequent to the booster, the majority of primary-vaccination clones reappeared (approximately 95% CD4, around 85% CD8).

The table lists this clonotype with a few counts. V gave up 3 bases and J gave up 9 bases; unmatched junction bases: 11. The CDR3 covers 14 residues. The germline CDR1 and CDR2 sequences are DFQATT and SNEGSKA (reference sequence). It was through 5'RACE template switching that TCR cDNA was made, with a universal primer site and UMIs added. MiXCR was run by TCRdb on the 5' RACE reads, yielding one entry per CDR3 protein. The profile covers some 54,000 distinct CDR3 sequences, with around 6.7% appearing a single time and approximately 25% taken by the ten largest. The V call is TRBV20-1, the J call TRBJ2-1, with 7 nucleotides matching TRBD1. The clonotype comes from a man between 18 and 29 years old who received the YFV17D yellow fever vaccine. The sample was CD8+ T cells not binding an NS4B(214-222) dextramer, sorted from PBMCs, taken around 45 days after the first yellow fever vaccination. The CDR3 DNA reads as TGCAGTGCTAGGCCGCAGGGGGTAATCGGTGAGCAGTTCTTC. Amino acid sequence: CSARPQGVIGEQFF.